This T cell receptor (beta chain) stems from a study of cytomegalovirus exposure and HLA in healthy donors (dated by TCRdb to about 2017). For the study in its entirety: An earlier analysis of approximately 550 of the donors reported 250 to 300 Gb of sequence data and some 120 million unique TCR beta sequences from 150 million to 200 million T cells. An early release that covered fewer than 800 HLA-typed donors contained approximately 300 gigabases of sequencing data and about 84 million unique TCR sequences. Of the 398 genotyped donors, 81% were placed in the genetic ancestry cluster associated with self-reported Caucasian donors. The study was designed to test whether signatures of past pathogen exposure could be identified by cataloging public T cell receptors. The study used immunosequencing to profile the T cell repertoires of under 700 subjects and linked those repertoires to cytomegalovirus serostatus. A separate validation cohort of roughly 120 different subjects was used in addition to the roughly 720-subject first cohort. The study combined high-throughput TCR immunosequencing, statistical association of individual TCRs with disease status, and machine learning to predict cytomegalovirus infection status. A later analysis re-examined previously published TCR beta repertoires from about 700 donors and added high-resolution HLA genotyping to investigate patterns of TCR occurrence. Rather than drawing on any new phenotypic data, the later analysis identified candidate immune exposures from TCR beta sequences and the way those sequences occurred across donors. An earlier analysis of some 500 of the donors used high-throughput TCR beta sequencing to judge whether each TCR beta V gene segment behaved as functional or pseudogenic. Donor age, sex, ethnicity and CMV serostatus were collected together with the repertoire data. A later genetic analysis took genome-wide SNP genotypes for about 55% of the 666 donors and used that subset as a discovery cohort. Every discovery cohort repertoire had been produced on one sequencing platform. HLA typing included class I and class II loci at four-digit resolution. The number of typed donors differed by locus: about 620-640 for A, B, C, DRB1 and DQB1; 500 to 550 for DQA1; approximately 600 for DPA1; and some 470 for DPB1. About five DR-DQ haplotypes were treated as single units for association and clustering because of strong linkage in the cohort. Across around 400 genotyped donors of the cohort, an average of roughly 230,000 unique TCR beta nucleotide sequences per donor were sequenced, and roughly 20% of those sequences were non-productive.

To prepare the library, the immunoSEQ multiplex PCR assay was applied. The multiplex PCR relied on a mix of 60 forward primers for TCR Vbeta segments and 13 reverse primers for TCR Jbeta segments. Amplification of the CDR3 region of rearranged TCR beta genes was performed with a multiplex PCR assay on genomic DNA. The amplified TCR beta libraries were sequenced on the Illumina HiSeq System as 87-base-pair reads. The original pipeline was this. A later analysis counted tens of millions of unique TCR beta chains across the 640 or so repertoires, and around 9.9 million of these chains were shared by at least two donors. Raw reads were error-corrected and collapsed into unique sequences with a nearest-neighbor algorithm that merged closely related sequences to remove PCR and sequencing errors. Alignment of CDR3 sequences to IMGT reference sequences was used to assign V, D and J gene segments. Each retained sequence needed at least a six-nucleotide match to both a V gene segment and a J gene segment. A rearrangement was called productive if the CDR3 had no stop codons and remained in frame with V and J, and every other rearrangement was called non-productive. Following IMGT convention, CDR3 was defined as the stretch from the second conserved V-encoded cysteine up to the conserved J-encoded phenylalanine. Sequences without an unambiguous match to a single V gene segment were excluded from the earlier analysis of approximately 560 of the donors. An earlier analysis of around 600 of the donors classified V segments as functional when productive rearrangements were above 56.7% and as segregating when the standard deviation between donors was above 5%. A statistical classification framework was built for diagnosing cytomegalovirus status from the catalog of TCR beta chain sequences. In a later analysis, V and J genes were assigned by comparing TCR nucleotide sequences against IMGT/GENE-DB human TR gene sequences. Using the TCRdist pipeline, a later analysis assigned CDR3 sequences along with most-parsimonious VDJ recombination scenarios. In a later analysis, each TCR beta chain was defined by its CDR3 amino acid sequence together with its V-gene family, and reads lacking a unique V-gene family were excluded. As a way to deal with suspected cross-contamination and a sequencing artifact, a later analysis dropped approximately 570 nucleotide sequences that were highly shared and had low generation probability. A later analysis calculated a clonal expansion index for each public chain from normalized within-repertoire ranks of inferred template counts. A later analysis computed generation probabilities with a VDJ recombination model fitted to out-of-frame rearrangements, and checked the results against IGoR. Hypergeometric tests were used in a later analysis to score TCR-TCR, TCR-HLA and TCR-CMV co-occurrence, with a repertoire-size bias correction applied to the TCR pairs. To estimate false discovery rates, a later analysis permuted the HLA or CMV assignments 20 times. In a later analysis, co-occurring TCRs were grouped using DBSCAN, with TCRdist sequence similarity added in when clustering inside HLA-allele-positive subsets. Co-occurrence clustering excluded repertoires with fewer than 30,000 or more than 120,000 public chains, plus five with anomalous nucleotide sharing. In TCRdb, the immuneACCESS table is reduced to in-frame sequences with V and J assigned. These tables do not hold every clone; where another copy was compared, an unresolved V gene accounts for under half, and the others remain unexplained. V, J and clone size are taken as reported in that table, and D and trimming were inferred from the DNA itself. This sample lists approximately 110,000 clones; 77% were detected once. 9.5% to 15% of the sample comes from the top ten.

The cohort consisted of more than 650 healthy bone marrow donors. Cohort members were all nominally healthy when sampled, although unrecorded immune exposures were likely present. The donor tested CMV seropositive, placing the donor among the approximately 310 seropositive members of the cohort. A peripheral blood sample was provided by each donor, and peripheral blood mononuclear cells were used for TCR beta sequencing. The Qiagen DNeasy Blood Extraction Kit was used to extract genomic DNA from the blood cell samples. General study outcomes and caveats: In this cohort, only TCR beta chains were sequenced, and detectable features were limited by the absence of alpha or paired-chain data. In a later analysis, HLA-associated TCR beta chains showed more clonal expansion and lower generation probabilities than non-associated chains that were equally common. In an earlier analysis of approximately 590 of the donors, most TCR beta V segments were observed in productive rearrangements about 87% or about 30% of the time, broadly matching IMGT annotations. A later analysis found that TCR association rates varied across HLA loci, with DRB1 alleles showing the most associated TCRs and HLA-C alleles the fewest. Because counts were too low, about 15 rarely observed V segments, including chromosome 9 orphons, were left out of the earlier analysis of 500 to 650 of the donors. Some IMGT-functional V segments, including TRBV6-2 and TRBV6-3, could not be distinguished by the 87-base-pair reads and were therefore excluded. According to a later analysis, parvovirus B19, influenza, CMV and Epstein-Barr virus appeared linked to several top co-occurrence clusters. In a later analysis, most CMV-associated TCR beta chains were found to appear HLA-restricted, with HLA associations seemingly driven largely by CMV exposure. In vitro tests confirmed that a few of the cytomegalovirus-associated TCR beta chains recognize cytomegalovirus antigens. Presence/absence analyses assumed roughly uniform sequencing depth across donors, an assumption that may not hold. Because HLA typing was unavailable for some donors at each locus, only the typed subset was used in association tests. The study gave a list of over 150 TCR beta chains associated with cytomegalovirus. A further reported finding was that TCR beta sequences accurately predicted the HLA-A and HLA-B alleles for most subjects in the first cohort. When HLA alleles, especially DR and DQ, strongly co-occurred, attributing TCR associations to individual alleles was difficult. The sequencing pipeline was judged likely to have produced a cluster of highly shared sequence variants as a technical artifact. The classifier was reported to diagnose cytomegalovirus status with high specificity and sensitivity in both the original cohort and the validation cohort. A later genetic analysis associated a missense DCLRE1C variant with V-gene and J-gene trimming of TCR beta chains, and an independent cohort replicated the association. At a false discovery rate of 0.05, a later analysis linked fewer than 20,000 TCR beta sequences to specific HLA alleles. A later genetic analysis reported fewer N-insertions in productive TCRs among donors in an Asian-associated ancestry cluster than the roughly 700-donor mean. Correlated functional status among segregating V segments might reflect linkage disequilibrium, but an unknown experimental factor could not be ruled out. Immune exposure information for the cohort was limited to CMV serostatus. While some public TCRs were present in many individuals, most TCR sequences turned up only very rarely across donors. The authors suggested that the approach could potentially be extended to other disease states and immunological phenotypes.

This clone was recorded a few times. Its binding antigen is unknown. No qualities accompany the bases; no much larger clone lies one base away. Based on the germline V gene, the CDR1 and CDR2 sequences are LGHNA and YNFKEQ. Counted from cysteine to phenylalanine, this CDR3 has 20 amino acids. Solely the CDR3 DNA is kept, with 60 bases framed from the first base. Compared with germline, V lacks 3 bases and J lacks 2 bases; bases without a gene match: 11. The source is a woman aged 40 to 55 in good health and CMV-seropositive. The specimen sequenced was PBMCs. The chain joins TRBV4-2 to TRBJ2-3, with 16 middle bases fitting TRBD2. The CDR3 is CASSQEMGLAGGPDTDTQYF. In nucleotides, the sequence is TGTGCCAGCAGCCAGGAGATGGGACTAGCGGGAGGGCCGGACACAGATACGCAGTATTTT.